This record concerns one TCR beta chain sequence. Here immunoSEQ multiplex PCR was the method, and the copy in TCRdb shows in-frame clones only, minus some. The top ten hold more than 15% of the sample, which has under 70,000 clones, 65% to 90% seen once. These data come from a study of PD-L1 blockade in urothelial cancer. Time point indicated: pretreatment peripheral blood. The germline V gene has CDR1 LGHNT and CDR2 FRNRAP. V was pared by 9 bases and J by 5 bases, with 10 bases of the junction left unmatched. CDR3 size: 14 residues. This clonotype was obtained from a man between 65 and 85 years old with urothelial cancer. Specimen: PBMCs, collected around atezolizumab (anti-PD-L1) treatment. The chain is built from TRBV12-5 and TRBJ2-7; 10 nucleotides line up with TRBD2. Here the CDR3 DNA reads TGTGCTAGGGGGCTCAGCGGGAGGGTCCACGAGCAGTACTTC. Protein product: CARGLSGRVHEQYF.